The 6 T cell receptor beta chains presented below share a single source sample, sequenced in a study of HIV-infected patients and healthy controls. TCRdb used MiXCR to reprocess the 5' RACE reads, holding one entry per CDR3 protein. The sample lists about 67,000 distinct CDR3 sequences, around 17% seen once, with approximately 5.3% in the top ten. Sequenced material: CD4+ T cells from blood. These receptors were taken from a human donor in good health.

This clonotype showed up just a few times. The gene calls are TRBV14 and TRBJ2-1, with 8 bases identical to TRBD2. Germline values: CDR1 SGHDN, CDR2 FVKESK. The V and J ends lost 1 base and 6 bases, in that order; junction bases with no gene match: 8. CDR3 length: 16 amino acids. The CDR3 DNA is TGTGCCAGCAGCCAAGTCTGGCGGGGGGATCGCAATGAGCAGTTCTTC. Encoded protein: CASSQVWRGDRNEQFF.

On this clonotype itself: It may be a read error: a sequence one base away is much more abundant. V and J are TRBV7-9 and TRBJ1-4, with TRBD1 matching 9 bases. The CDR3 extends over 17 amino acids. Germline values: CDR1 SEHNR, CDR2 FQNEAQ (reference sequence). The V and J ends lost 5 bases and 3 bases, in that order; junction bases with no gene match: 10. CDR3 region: CASSATGGSSANEKLFF. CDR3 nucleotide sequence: TGTGCCAGCAGCGCCACAGGGGGCTCTTCTGCTAATGAAAAACTGTTTTTT.

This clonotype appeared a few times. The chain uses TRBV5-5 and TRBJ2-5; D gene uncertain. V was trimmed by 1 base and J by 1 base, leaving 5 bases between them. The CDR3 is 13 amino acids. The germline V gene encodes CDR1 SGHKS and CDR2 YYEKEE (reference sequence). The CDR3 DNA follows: TGTGCCAGCAGCTTGCGGAGCCAAGAGACCCAGTACTTC. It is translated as CASSLRSQETQYF.

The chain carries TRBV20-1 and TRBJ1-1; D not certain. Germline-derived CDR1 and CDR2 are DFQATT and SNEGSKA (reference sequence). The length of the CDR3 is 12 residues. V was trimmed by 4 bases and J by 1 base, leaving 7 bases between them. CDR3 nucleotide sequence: TGCAGTGCTACTTCCCAGAACACTGAAGCTTTCTTT. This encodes CSATSQNTEAFF.

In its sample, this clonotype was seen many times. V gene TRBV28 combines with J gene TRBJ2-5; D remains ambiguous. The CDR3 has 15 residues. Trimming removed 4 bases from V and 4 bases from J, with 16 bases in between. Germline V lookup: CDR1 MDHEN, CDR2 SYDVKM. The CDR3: CASSSLAGVRETQYF. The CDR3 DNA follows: TGTGCCAGCAGTTCCCTTGCCGGAGTCAGAGAGACCCAGTACTTC.

CDR3 bases: TGCAGAGCCGACAGGGGGAACACTGAAGCTTTCTTT. The encoded protein is CRADRGNTEAFF. V and J are TRBV20-1 and TRBJ1-1; 8 positions match TRBD1. CDR1 and CDR2 (germline): DFQATT, SNEGSKA (reference sequence). The CDR3 spans 12 residues.